Listed here are 24 T cell receptor beta chains from one sample, sequenced in a study of blood T cell repertoires in COVID-19. Clones were sequenced by immunoSEQ multiplex PCR, and TCRdb holds only the in-frame ones, with some missing. Among a few hundred thousand clones, about nine tenths were seen once, and the ten largest hold 0.94%. Specimen: peripheral blood. All receptors come from a woman aged 40-49 years who had recovered from COVID-19.

This chain connects TRBV27 to TRBJ2-7; 13 nucleotides line up with TRBD2. Trimming cost V 4 bases and J 4 bases; bases outside gene matches: 4. The CDR3 runs to 15 residues. The germline V gene encodes CDR1 MNHEY and CDR2 SMNVEV (reference sequence). CDR3 residues: CASSSGTSGNYEQYF. CDR3 coding DNA: TGTGCCAGCAGTTCGGGGACTAGCGGGAATTACGAGCAGTACTTC.

The chain joins TRBV14 to TRBJ2-1, with D perhaps matching TRBD2 (6 bases). This CDR3 has 15 amino acids. CDR1 and CDR2 from the germline V gene are SGHDN and FVKESK. Trimming left V 6 bases short and J 2 bases short, with 14 bases between. The DNA of the CDR3 is TGTGCCAGCAGTCACGCGGGAACCCCCTACAATGAGCAGTTCTTC. Translated, it gives CASSHAGTPYNEQFF.

The rearrangement links TRBV10-1 to TRBJ2-1, with 8 positions matching TRBD1. After removal of 3 bases from V and 0 bases from J, the junction contained 4 bases not matched to a gene. This CDR3 is 16 amino acids long. Germline V gene data show CDR1 as WNHNN and CDR2 as SYGVQD (reference sequence). CDR3 DNA: TGCGCCAGCAGTGAATCGGGACAGGCCTCCTACAATGAGCAGTTCTTC. Translated, it gives CASSESGQASYNEQFF.

The V and J genes are TRBV6-1 and TRBJ1-1, with D perhaps matching TRBD1 (5 bases). Trimming removed 3 bases from V and 8 bases from J, with 13 bases in between. CDR3 length equals 13 residues. Germline V CDR1 and CDR2: MNHNS, SASEGT. DNA of the CDR3: TGTGCCAGCAGTGACCAGGGTGTTAGGGAAGCTTTCTTT. This encodes CASSDQGVREAFF.

This clone appeared once. The V and J genes are TRBV9 and TRBJ2-1; D is unclear. The CDR3 has 15 amino acids. Germline V gene data show CDR1 as SGDLS and CDR2 as YYNGEE. V was pared by 4 bases and J by 0 bases, with 11 bases between. The CDR3 sequence: CASSPRSSSYNEQFF. The DNA for the CDR3 is TGTGCCAGCAGCCCCCGGTCGAGCTCCTACAATGAGCAGTTCTTC.

This clone is a singleton in its sample. The gene calls are TRBV6-6 and TRBJ2-1, with 7 nucleotides matching TRBD2. This CDR3 has 19 amino acids. V lost 5 bases to trimming and J lost 2 bases; unmatched junction nucleotides: 18. Germline V gives CDR1 MNHNY, CDR2 SVGAGI (reference sequence). This CDR3 reads CASSPREGKRERTYNEQFF. CDR3 sequence (DNA): TGTGCCAGCAGTCCCCGGGAAGGTAAGCGGGAAAGGACCTACAATGAGCAGTTCTTC.

The V call is TRBV19, the J call TRBJ1-6; 8 nucleotides agree with TRBD1. The CDR3 is 15 residues long. V lost 4 bases and J lost 9; bases outside the gene matches: 8. Germline values: CDR1 LNHDA, CDR2 SQIVND (reference sequence). The CDR3 DNA is TGTGCCAGTAGTACCCGGACAGGGAGCTTTTCACCCCTCCACTTT. Amino acid sequence: CASSTRTGSFSPLHF.

This chain joins TRBV5-4 and TRBJ1-1; D is uncertain. Per the germline V gene, CDR1 is SGHNT and CDR2 is YYREEE (reference sequence). V lost 4 bases to trimming and J lost 5 bases, with 12 bases between them. This CDR3 comprises 13 residues. CDR3 protein: CASSVQRDTEAFF. The CDR3 bases are TGTGCCAGCAGCGTACAGAGGGATACTGAAGCTTTCTTT.

This chain uses TRBV5-5 with TRBJ2-3, with 12 bases that match TRBD2. The CDR3 sequence is 16 residues long. V lost 4 bases to trimming and J lost 3 bases; unmatched junction nucleotides: 6. Germline V gene lookup returns CDR1 SGHKS and CDR2 YYEKEE (reference sequence). CDR3 sequence: CASSLRLAGATDTQYF. The DNA for the CDR3 is TGTGCCAGCAGCCTAAGACTAGCGGGAGCGACAGATACGCAGTATTTT.

The chain couples TRBV24-1 to TRBJ2-3; TRBD2 matches 7 bases. With 12 bases clipped from V and 2 bases from J, the junction kept 4 bases outside the gene matches. The CDR3 is 12 amino acids. Germline CDR1 and CDR2: KGHDR and SFDVKD. CDR3 DNA sequence: TGTGCCTCTGGGACTAACACAGATACGCAGTATTTT. Translated, it gives CASGTNTDTQYF.

The CDR3 sequence is CARPLPPGQGPNTGELFF. CDR3 bases: TGCGCCAGGCCCCTCCCCCCGGGACAGGGGCCAAACACCGGGGAGCTGTTTTTT. The J gene is TRBJ2-2, the V gene TRBV10-2; TRBD1 aligns across 10 bases. This CDR3 region has 18 residues. Looked up from germline, CDR1 is WSHSY and CDR2 is SAAADI. With V trimmed by 9 bases and J by 2 bases, 15 bases remained unmatched.

This chain uses TRBV2 with TRBJ2-2; D not resolved. V was clipped by 1 base and J by 1 base, with 7 bases between them. Per the germline V gene, CDR1 is SNHLY and CDR2 is FYNNEI. The CDR3 is made up of 15 amino acids. CDR3 residues: CASSEGALNTGELFF. The CDR3 bases are TGTGCCAGCAGTGAAGGGGCGCTGAACACCGGGGAGCTGTTTTTT.

V and J are TRBV4-1 and TRBJ2-7; 10 bases agree with TRBD2. V shed 1 base, J shed 4 bases, and the junction held 4 bases outside the gene matches. Germline CDR1 is MGHRA and CDR2 is YSYEKL. The CDR3 runs to 15 residues. Written as DNA, the CDR3 is TGCGCCAGCAGCCAAGGGCCTAGCGGGAGTTACGAGCAGTACTTC. This codes for CASSQGPSGSYEQYF.

The rearrangement joins TRBV2 to TRBJ2-5, with 8 positions matching TRBD1. CDR3 size: 13 residues. Looked up from germline, CDR1 is SNHLY and CDR2 is FYNNEI. The V gene end was trimmed by 5 bases and the J gene end by 4 bases; junction bases not matched to a gene: 3. The CDR3 coding sequence is TGTGCCAGCAGTCAGGGGGCAGGAGAGACCCAGTACTTC. As protein: CASSQGAGETQYF.

The chain employs TRBV3-1 (or the pseudogene TRBV3-2) and TRBJ2-2; D possibly corresponds to TRBD2 (5 bases). From germline, CDR1 is LGHDT and CDR2 YNNKEL (reference sequence). V was clipped by 1 base and J by 7 bases, with 16 bases between them. The CDR3 has 16 amino acids. Written as DNA, the CDR3 is TGTGCCAGCAGCCAAGGTTCCGGGATTCTCCACGGGGAGCTGTTTTTT. This codes for CASSQGSGILHGELFF.

The gene calls are TRBV5-5 and TRBJ2-2; D may be TRBD2 (5 bases). This CDR3 region has 14 residues. The germline V gene encodes CDR1 SGHKS and CDR2 YYEKEE (reference sequence). Trimming took off 4 bases at V and 7 bases at J, with 14 bases between the two ends. The CDR3 nucleotides read TGTGCCAGCAGCATACTAGTTATTGGCGGGGAGCTGTTTTTT. Residues: CASSILVIGGELFF. Using reference TRBV5-5 and TRBJ2-2 for the parts outside the CDR3, the full variable domain is DAGVTQSPTHLIKTRGQQVTLRCSPISGHKSVSWYQQVLGQGPQFIFQYYEKEERGRGNFPDRFSARQFPNYSSELNVNALLLGDSALYLCASSILVIGGELFFGEGSRLTVL.

V and J are TRBV19 and TRBJ2-2, with 15 nucleotides matching TRBD2. This CDR3 region has 17 residues. V shed 4 bases, J shed 6 bases, and the junction held 6 bases outside the gene matches. CDR1 and CDR2 from the germline V gene are LNHDA and SQIVND (reference sequence). CDR3 protein: CASSRGLAGGGSGELFF. The DNA of the CDR3 is TGTGCCAGTAGTAGGGGACTAGCGGGAGGTGGGTCCGGGGAGCTGTTTTTT.

This chain uses TRBV27 with TRBJ2-2, with a possible D match to TRBD1 (6 bases). V was clipped by 2 bases and J by 5 bases, with 9 bases between them. CDR3 length: 14 amino acids. Germline V lookup: CDR1 MNHEY, CDR2 SMNVEV (reference sequence). The CDR3 nucleotides are TGTGCCAGCAGTTTAGGGGACACGACCGGGGAGCTGTTTTTT. It translates to CASSLGDTTGELFF.

This clone appeared once. The chain uses TRBV5-1 and TRBJ2-7; TRBD2 aligns across 7 bases. The CDR3 runs 14 residues. Germline values: CDR1 SGHRS, CDR2 YFSETQ. Trimming cost V 1 base and J 1 base; bases outside gene matches: 2. The CDR3 sequence is CASSLPSGSYEQYF. CDR3 nucleotides: TGCGCCAGCAGCTTGCCTAGCGGATCCTACGAGCAGTACTTC. The entire variable domain, with the rest obtained from reference TRBV5-1 and TRBJ2-7, is as follows: KAGVTQTPRYLIKTRGQQVTLSCSPISGHRSVSWYQQTPGQGLQFLFEYFSETQRNKGNFPGRFSGRQFSNSRSEMNVSTLELGDSALYLCASSLPSGSYEQYFGPGTRLTVT.

This clone was detected a few times. The chain is built from TRBV28 and TRBJ2-5; D perhaps matches TRBD1 (6 bases). The germline V and J ends were trimmed by 3 bases and 5 bases, with 10 bases remaining between them. From germline, CDR1 is MDHEN and CDR2 SYDVKM. This CDR3 is 13 amino acids long. The CDR3 DNA reads as TGTGCCAGCAGTTTCGGCAGGGGCGAGACCCAGTACTTC. This codes for CASSFGRGETQYF.

The rearrangement uses TRBV27 and TRBJ2-3, with 9 nucleotides matching TRBD1. Germline-derived CDR1 and CDR2 are MNHEY and SMNVEV (reference sequence). The CDR3 loop spans 15 amino acids. V was clipped by 0 bases and J by 7 bases; unmatched bases: 5. The CDR3 loop is CASSLSVQGAHTQYF. DNA for the CDR3: TGTGCCAGCAGTTTATCGGTACAGGGGGCCCATACGCAGTATTTT.

The rearrangement links TRBV4-2 to TRBJ2-7; 10 bases line up with TRBD2. The J segment lost 2 bases and the V segment lost 0 bases, leaving 4 bases of the junction unmatched. Germline V gives CDR1 LGHNA, CDR2 YNFKEQ. The CDR3 has 16 residues. The CDR3 protein is CASSQDVTSGTYEQYF. The CDR3 DNA reads TGTGCCAGCAGCCAAGATGTTACTAGCGGGACCTACGAGCAGTACTTC.

The CDR3 coding sequence is TGTGCCAGCAGCATAGGTCGGACTAGCGGGAACAATGAGCAGTTCTTC. Amino acid sequence: CASSIGRTSGNNEQFF. The chain joins TRBV7-3 to TRBJ2-1, with TRBD2 matching 12 bases. Germline V gene data show CDR1 as SGHTA and CDR2 as FQGTGA. The trim removed 5 bases at V and 5 bases at J, leaving 7 bases unmatched. This CDR3 has 16 residues.

The J gene is TRBJ2-7, the V gene TRBV3-1 (or the pseudogene TRBV3-2), with a tentative D call TRBD2 (7 bases). The CDR3 runs to 17 residues. Trimming took 1 base from V and 3 from J, leaving 19 bases between them. Looked up from germline, CDR1 is LGHDT and CDR2 is YNNKEL (reference sequence). CDR3 sequence (DNA): TGTGCCAGCAGCCAAGGGCGGACAGCGGGAATAGACTACGAGCAGTACTTC. Its translation is CASSQGRTAGIDYEQYF.